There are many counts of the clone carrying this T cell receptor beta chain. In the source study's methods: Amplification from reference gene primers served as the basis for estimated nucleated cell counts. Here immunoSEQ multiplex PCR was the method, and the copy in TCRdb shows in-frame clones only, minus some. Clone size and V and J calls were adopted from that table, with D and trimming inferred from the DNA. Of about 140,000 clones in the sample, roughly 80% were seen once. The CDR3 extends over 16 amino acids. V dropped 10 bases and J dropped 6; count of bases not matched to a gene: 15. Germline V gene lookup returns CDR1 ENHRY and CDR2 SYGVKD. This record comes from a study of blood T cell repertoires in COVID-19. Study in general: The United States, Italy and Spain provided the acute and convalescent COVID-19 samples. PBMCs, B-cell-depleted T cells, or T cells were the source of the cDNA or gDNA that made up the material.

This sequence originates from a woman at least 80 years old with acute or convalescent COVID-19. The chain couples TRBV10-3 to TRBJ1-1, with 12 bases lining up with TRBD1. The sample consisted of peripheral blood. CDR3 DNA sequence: TGTGCCACGAGCTCCACCCAGGGACAGGGGGCCCCTGAAGCTTTCTTT. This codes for CATSSTQGQGAPEAFF.